Listed here is a single T cell receptor (beta chain). Its antigen is unknown. The sample is drawn from a study of OX40 agonist ivuxolimab in advanced cancers. Study as a whole: Among those treated, three patients had partial responses, one with hepatocellular carcinoma and two with cutaneous melanoma. Study-wide findings and caveats: Also showing low normalized T-cell clonal expansion were some of the nonresponders. No determination was made of the antigen specificity of the expanded peripheral T cells. Clonal expansion was seen in CD4+ and CD8+ blood T cells by week 6 at 0.1 to 3.0 mg/kg.

TCRdb's copy holds only in-frame clones and misses some; the assay was immunoSEQ multiplex PCR. Of just over 95,000 clones listed, 70% to 90% are singletons. Trimming at V came to 4 bases and at J to 2 bases, leaving 8 bases not matched to a gene. Germline loops: CDR1 MGHRA, CDR2 YSYEKL. The CDR3 runs to 15 residues. The sample was CD4+ or CD8+ T cells sorted from blood, taken in a trial of the OX40 agonist ivuxolimab. This TCR was sampled from an adult with an advanced solid tumor such as melanoma, head and neck, liver or kidney cancer. This chain uses TRBV4-1 with TRBJ2-7; 7 nucleotides agree with TRBD1. The CDR3, as DNA: TGCGCCAGCAGCCCTTCGTCGGGACAGCCCTACGAGCAGTACTTC. Translating gives CASSPSSGQPYEQYF.